One sample yielded the 22 T cell receptor beta chains listed below, sequenced in a study of blood T cells in healthy people across ages (dated by TCRdb to the mid-2010s). The receptor library was made with 5' RACE. Sequencing relied on an Illumina HiSeq 2500. A second PCR of roughly 7 to 11 cycles was performed with a sample-barcoded 5' primer and a J-beta primer mix. In TCRdb, the public reads were trimmed at Q25 with fastp and aligned with MiXCR, with productive beta chains retained. A single entry per CDR3 protein holds the most common genes and DNA from its merged rows. This sample holds over 600,000 distinct CDR3 sequences; around 50% were observed only once. Of the sample, 15% to 20% is held by the ten largest clones. The sample taken for sequencing was blood. All receptors derive from an older man in good health.

The gene calls are TRBV2 and TRBJ2-7, with 9 bases fitting TRBD1. V was pared by 5 bases and J by 2 bases, with 4 bases of the junction left unmatched. Germline V gives CDR1 SNHLY, CDR2 FYNNEI. The CDR3 runs 14 residues. As DNA, the CDR3 is TGTGCCAGCAGTTCCGGGACAGGGCCCTACGAGCAGTACTTC. It yields the protein CASSSGTGPYEQYF.

This clonotype showed up many times. The CDR3 nucleotides are TGCAGTGCTAAATCCGGGACAGGATTCCAAGAGACCCAGTACTTC. It is translated as CSAKSGTGFQETQYF. The J gene is TRBJ2-5, the V gene TRBV20-1; TRBD1 agrees at 8 bases. The CDR3 spans 15 residues. Germline CDR1 reads DFQATT; CDR2 reads SNEGSKA (reference sequence). The ends lost 4 bases at V and 1 base at J; junction bases unmatched: 8.

The chain recombines TRBV4-3 with TRBJ2-1; tentatively, D is TRBD1 or TRBD2 (5 bases each). Germline V gene data show CDR1 as LGHNA and CDR2 as YSLEER. CDR3 length: 14 amino acids. The germline V and J ends were trimmed by 3 bases and 3 bases, with 9 bases remaining between them. CDR3 loop: CASSQGDRYNEQFF. Written as DNA, the CDR3 is TGCGCCAGCAGCCAGGGGGACCGCTACAATGAGCAGTTCTTC.

This clonotype was detected a few times. The chain employs TRBV20-1 and TRBJ1-4; D gene uncertain. Trimming cost V 4 bases and J 4 bases, with 16 bases left between them. Germline-derived CDR1 and CDR2 are DFQATT and SNEGSKA (reference sequence). The CDR3 has 15 residues. CDR3 sequence reads: CSAKTHKSFNEKLFF. DNA of the CDR3: TGCAGTGCTAAGACCCACAAGTCTTTTAATGAAAAACTGTTTTTT.

The chain is built from TRBV5-5 and TRBJ1-6; 9 nucleotides line up with TRBD1. Germline V gives CDR1 SGHKS, CDR2 YYEKEE (reference sequence). The CDR3 spans 16 residues. V lost 1 base, J lost 7 bases, and 6 bases stayed unmatched. The CDR3 sequence: CASSLLRTGDNSPLHF. For the CDR3, the DNA is TGTGCCAGCAGCTTGCTGAGGACAGGGGACAATTCACCCCTCCACTTT.

CDR3 sequence reads: CASSSPGLPAFTDTQYF. In DNA, the CDR3 is TGTGCCAGCAGTTCTCCGGGTTTGCCGGCCTTCACAGATACGCAGTATTTT. The rearrangement joins TRBV6-2 or TRBV6-3 to TRBJ2-3; D uncertain. Trimming removed 4 bases from V and 2 bases from J, with 19 bases in between. Germline V gene sequence: CDR1 MNHEY, CDR2 SVGEGT. This CDR3 is 17 amino acids long.

Only one count was recorded for this clonotype. A much larger clone differs from this one at a single base, so this may be a read error. V is TRBV29-1 and J is TRBJ2-3; D is ambiguous. The CDR3 is 11 residues long. Germline lookup yields CDR1 SQVTM and CDR2 ANQGSEA. CDR3 residues: CRVKDINTQYF. The DNA of the CDR3 is TGCCGCGTTAAGGATATAAATACGCAGTATTTT.

In its sample, this clonotype was seen a few times. The chain combines TRBV12-3 or TRBV12-4 with TRBJ2-1; D not certain. CDR3 length: 15 amino acids. Trimming left V 6 bases short and J 4 bases short, with 16 bases between. CDR3 coding DNA: TGTGCCAGCAGGATACGACAAACACCTTACAATGAGCAGTTCTTC. Encoded protein: CASRIRQTPYNEQFF.

V usage is TRBV11-1 and J usage is TRBJ2-1, with 12 bases identical to TRBD2. The CDR3 has 18 amino acids. After removal of 4 bases from V and 2 bases from J, the junction contained 9 bases not matched to a gene. Germline V lookup: CDR1 SGHAT, CDR2 FQDESV (reference sequence). CDR3 coding DNA: TGTGCCAGCAGCTCCGCCGGGACTAGCGGGCCGACCTACAATGAGCAGTTCTTC. Residues: CASSSAGTSGPTYNEQFF.

The chain couples TRBV11-3 to TRBJ2-5; D may be TRBD1 (6 bases). The germline CDR1 and CDR2 sequences are SGHNT and YENEEA. The CDR3 consists of 16 residues. V was shortened by 5 bases and J by 2 bases, with 18 bases between the two germline ends. This chain's CDR3 is CASSKGRGHRQETQYF. For the CDR3, the DNA is TGTGCCAGCAGCAAAGGCCGGGGACATAGACAAGAGACCCAGTACTTC. The full variable domain, its missing parts supplied by reference TRBV11-3 and TRBJ2-5, is EAGVVQSPRYKIIEKKQPVAFWCNPISGHNTLYWYLQNLGQGPELLIRYENEEAVDDSQLPKDRFSAERLKGVDSTLKIQPAELGDSAVYLCASSKGRGHRQETQYFGPGTRLLVL.

This clonotype was detected ten times or more. This chain connects TRBV12-3 or TRBV12-4 to TRBJ2-7, with unresolved D. The germline V and J ends were trimmed by 7 bases and 6 bases, with 16 bases remaining between them. This CDR3 is 13 amino acids long. CDR3 region: CASTRPGGCEQYF. CDR3 bases: TGTGCCAGCACCAGGCCTGGTGGGTGCGAGCAGTACTTC.

V is TRBV12-3 or TRBV12-4 and J is TRBJ2-5; no reliable D call. The CDR3 has 14 residues. Trimming took 2 bases from V and 2 from J, leaving 9 bases between them. The CDR3 loop reads CASSLPERQETQYF. The DNA for the CDR3 is TGTGCCAGCAGTTTACCGGAGAGACAAGAGACCCAGTACTTC.

The rearrangement links TRBV5-4 to TRBJ2-1; D is perhaps TRBD2 (5 bases). Germline lookup yields CDR1 SGHNT and CDR2 YYREEE (reference sequence). Trimming shortened V by 4 bases and J by 7 bases, and 27 bases separated the two germline ends. This CDR3 is built from 18 residues. The CDR3 reads CASSTFKGYSGRWNEQFF. The CDR3 DNA reads as TGTGCCAGCAGCACTTTTAAAGGGTACAGCGGCCGGTGGAATGAGCAGTTCTTC.

J is TRBJ1-2 and V is TRBV11-2; 7 bases line up with TRBD1. This CDR3 is built from 12 residues. Germline V gives CDR1 SGHAT, CDR2 FQNNGV. The V segment lost 7 bases and the J segment 3 bases; nucleotides outside the gene matches: 2. The CDR3 loop reads CASKTGDYGYTF. The CDR3 DNA reads TGTGCCAGCAAAACAGGGGACTATGGCTACACCTTC.

This clonotype has more than one count but fewer than ten. The chain joins TRBV6-2 or TRBV6-3 to TRBJ2-7, with D possibly matching TRBD1 (6 bases). The V end lost 4 bases, the J end lost 3 bases, and 19 bases lay between the germline ends. CDR3 length: 16 residues. Germline V gene lookup returns CDR1 MNHEY and CDR2 SVGEGT. In nucleotides, the CDR3 is TGTGCCAGCAGTTCGCCCCGCGTCGGCAGGGGCTACGAGCAGTACTTC. Translation: CASSSPRVGRGYEQYF.

V and J are TRBV29-1 and TRBJ2-7; the match to TRBD2 covers 7 bases. This CDR3 has 13 residues. The germline V gene encodes CDR1 SQVTM and CDR2 ANQGSEA. J gave up 5 bases and V 3 bases, and 7 bases lay outside the gene matches. The CDR3 DNA reads as TGCAGCGTTGAGGCTAGCGGCGGCGACGAGCAGTACTTC. Protein sequence: CSVEASGGDEQYF.

On this clonotype: A clone one base away is much larger, so this may be a read error. The V gene is TRBV20-1, the J gene TRBJ2-5; D is perhaps TRBD2 (5 bases). The CDR3 spans 12 residues. The ends were cut back, 6 bases at V and 11 bases at J, with 19 bases in the middle. CDR1 is DFQATT, CDR2 SNEGSKA, per germline (reference sequence). The CDR3 loop is CSAPRTEDEQYF. Written as DNA, the CDR3 is TGCAGTGCGCCAAGGACTGAAGATGAGCAGTACTTC.

A single count supports this clonotype. The chain links TRBV6-5 to TRBJ2-1, with D unresolved. With 2 bases removed from V and 0 bases from J, the gap between germline ends came to 5 bases. In germline, CDR1 is MNHEY, CDR2 SVGAGI. CDR3 size: 14 residues. The CDR3 DNA reads as TGTGCCAGCAGTTACCGTAGCTCCTACAATGAGCAGTTCTTC. Its protein is CASSYRSSYNEQFF.

The V gene is TRBV10-3, the J gene TRBJ2-2; perhaps TRBD1 as D (6 bases). This CDR3 is 13 amino acids long. Trimming removed 10 bases at V and 0 bases at J, with 9 bases between. Germline V CDR1 and CDR2: ENHRY, SYGVKD. CDR3 nucleotides: TGTGCCACGGGGACAACGAACACCGGGGAGCTGTTTTTT. It codes for CATGTTNTGELFF.

This clonotype was found a few times. The V gene is TRBV4-2, the J gene TRBJ2-5; D tentatively reads TRBD1 or TRBD2 (5 bases each). This CDR3 is built from 14 residues. Germline V gene sequence: CDR1 LGHNA, CDR2 YNFKEQ. Trimming cost V 3 bases and J 6 bases, with 14 bases left between them. The CDR3 bases are TGTGCCAGCAGCCACGAGATGGGGGTGAAGACCCAGTACTTC. Residues: CASSHEMGVKTQYF.

This rearrangement joins TRBV7-3 to TRBJ2-6; D gene unclear. The germline CDR1 and CDR2 sequences are SGHTA and FQGTGA. Trimming shortened V by 6 bases and J by 0 bases, and 18 bases separated the two germline ends. CDR3 length: 18 residues. The CDR3 coding sequence is TGTGCCAGCAGTTCAAACATAATACGAATCTCTGGGGCCAACGTCCTGACTTTC. Translation gives CASSSNIIRISGANVLTF.

A few counts support this clonotype. CDR3 loop: CSVQTGGYGYTF. CDR3 coding DNA: TGCAGCGTCCAGACAGGTGGCTATGGCTACACCTTC. The chain employs TRBV29-1 and TRBJ1-2; possibly TRBD1 for D (6 bases). The CDR3 loop spans 12 amino acids. Germline-derived CDR1 and CDR2 are SQVTM and ANQGSEA. V was cut by 6 bases and J by 4 bases, with 12 bases left in between.